This TCR beta chain was documented in a study of T-cell memory formation after mild COVID-19. Broader study findings: Day 15 to 85 contractors were CD4/CD8 balanced; later expanders leaned CD4+. Most CD4+ clones that shrank were in CM and EM, while CD8+ ones turned up in EMRA.

Of note for this clonotype: The target antigen is unknown.

Trimming left V 6 bases short and J 4 bases short, with 12 bases between. The CDR3 runs to 14 residues. Per germline, CDR1 SEHNR and CDR2 FQNEAQ (reference sequence). After 5'RACE with constant-segment primers, TCR alpha and TCR beta cDNA libraries carrying sample barcodes and UMIs were obtained. TCRdb fed the 5' RACE reads into MiXCR, producing one record per CDR3 protein. The table includes fewer than 400,000 distinct CDR3 sequences, 16% detected once. The material sequenced was PBMCs or a T cell subset sorted from them (not recorded which). The chain is built from TRBV7-9 and TRBJ1-4; the D gene is possibly TRBD1 (5 bases). The receptor was derived from a man aged 18 to 29 who had mild COVID-19 (a few samples of this study predate the infection). Cell type and time point are not known. CDR3 nucleotides: TGTGCCAGCAGTCCTGACAGAAGTAATGAAAAACTGTTTTTT. As protein: CASSPDRSNEKLFF. Drawing the rest from reference TRBV7-9 and TRBJ1-4, the complete variable domain is DTGVSQNPRHKITKRGQNVTFRCDPISEHNRLYWYRQTLGQGPEFLTYFQNEAQLEKSRLLSDRFSAERPKGSFSTLEIQRTEQGDSAMYLCASSPDRSNEKLFFGSGTQLSVL.